This T cell receptor (beta chain) was sequenced for a study of OX40 agonist ivuxolimab in advanced cancers. This clone is labeled medium-sized. Germline V CDR1 and CDR2: LNHNV, YYDKDF (reference sequence). The CDR3 length is 15 residues. V lost 5 bases, J lost 1 base, and 14 bases lay in between. The table came from immunoSEQ multiplex PCR; TCRdb's copy has only in-frame clones and leaves some out. The sample carries tens of thousands of clones, about 86% recorded once. Sampling times: baseline, cycle 4 day 1, cycle 7 day 1. The clonotype originates from an adult with an advanced solid tumor such as melanoma, head and neck, liver or kidney cancer. Source: CD4+ or CD8+ T cells sorted from blood, taken in a trial of the OX40 agonist ivuxolimab. The V call is TRBV15, the J call TRBJ1-1, with D unclear. As DNA, the CDR3 is TGTGCCACCAGCGGAAAGGCAAGGGCGAACACTGAAGCTTTCTTT. This sequence encodes CATSGKARANTEAFF.